The rows below give T cell receptor beta chains drawn from one sample of a study of PD-1 blockade in classical Hodgkin lymphoma. The assay was immunoSEQ multiplex PCR, and TCRdb's table has in-frame clones only and misses some. The repertoire holds roughly 3,000 clones, with roughly 70% as singletons. Sequenced material: CD8+ T cells from blood, taken at baseline. These TCRs come from a human donor with classical Hodgkin lymphoma. The CDR3 runs from the conserved cysteine through the conserved F or W. The order of the fields is J gene, V gene, clone size, D gene, CDR3 DNA, CDR3 protein. A D gene is named only where the DNA matches it firmly. Part of the rows lack a size; the others show once, few, many or a class for expanded clones.

>TRBJ1-1|TRBV25-1|NA|NA
TGTGCCAGCAGCCGGGGAATGAACACTGAAGCTTTCTTT
CASSRGMNTEAFF
>TRBJ1-2|TRBV27|NA|TRBD1
TGTGCCAGCAGTCAAGGGACAGGGCCCTTGAGGGGCTACACCTTC
CASSQGTGPLRGYTF
>TRBJ1-2|TRBV28|NA|TRBD1
TGTGCCAGCATTACCGGGACAGGGACTTCGAGTGGCTACACCTTC
CASITGTGTSSGYTF
>TRBJ1-1|TRBV4-1|NA|TRBD1
TGCGCCAGCAGCCATTCGACAGGGGGCAATACTGAAGCTTTCTTT
CASSHSTGGNTEAFF
>TRBJ1-5|TRBV27|NA|TRBD1
TGTGCCAGCAGTTTAGGGACAGGCAATCAGCCCCAGCATTTT
CASSLGTGNQPQHF
>TRBJ1-5|TRBV9|NA|TRBD1
TGTGCCAGCTCTACAGGGGGCCTGGGCAATCAGCCCCAGCATTTT
CASSTGGLGNQPQHF
>TRBJ1-2|TRBV6-5|NA|NA
TGTGCCAGCAGTTACGTGGGAGGTGGCTACACCTTC
CASSYVGGGYTF
>TRBJ1-2|TRBV19|NA|TRBD1
TGTGCCAGTAGTATAATAGCCTCGGATAGGGGGCGGCTTGGCTACACCTTC
CASSIIASDRGRLGYTF
>TRBJ2-2|TRBV5-6|once|NA
TGTGCCAGCAGCTTGGGTGTGAGGGGCAGGGACACCGGGGAGCTGTTTTTT
CASSLGVRGRDTGELFF
>TRBJ1-4|TRBV7-6|few|NA
TGTGCCAGCAGCCCTGGATGGGGGGCTGAAAAACTGTTTTTT
CASSPGWGAEKLFF
>TRBJ2-1|TRBV7-9|NA|TRBD2
TGTGCCAGCAGCTTAGTTTCGGGGGGTATCTACAATGAGCAGTTCTTC
CASSLVSGGIYNEQFF
>TRBJ1-4|TRBV27|once|NA
TGTGCCAGCAGTTTCGCAGGGGCAACTAATGAAAAACTGTTTTTT
CASSFAGATNEKLFF
>TRBJ2-7|TRBV11-3|NA|NA
TGTGCCAGCAGTTATGTGGGGACGGGAGAGCAGTACTTC
CASSYVGTGEQYF
>TRBJ2-2|TRBV19|NA|NA
TGTGCCAGTAGTATAGTAATCCTCACCGGGGAGCTGTTTTTT
CASSIVILTGELFF
>TRBJ2-5|TRBV5-5|NA|NA
TGTGCCAGCAGCGACCTCCTAAGGGGGGCGGAAGAGACCCAGTACTTC
CASSDLLRGAEETQYF
>TRBJ1-1|TRBV4-3|NA|NA
TGCGCCAGCAGCCAAGAGGCAGGGGCAAGAGTAGCTTTCTTT
CASSQEAGARVAFF
>TRBJ2-7|TRBV7-9|few|NA
TGTGCCAGCAGCCCCCACTACGAGCAGTACTTC
CASSPHYEQYF
>TRBJ1-6|TRBV6-1|NA|TRBD1
TGTGCCAGCAGTGCCCCAAGACAGGGAAGTTCACCCCTCCACTTT
CASSAPRQGSSPLHF
>TRBJ1-3|TRBV6-5|NA|NA
TGTGCCAGCAGAACGGACAGCTACTCTGGAAACACCATATATTTT
CASRTDSYSGNTIYF
>TRBJ1-5|TRBV4-3|NA|NA
TGCGCCAGCAGCCTCGGGACATTGGTCGGGGCCCAGCATTTT
CASSLGTLVGAQHF
>TRBJ1-2|TRBV9|NA|NA
TGTGCCAGCACGGCCAGCGGTTATGGCTACACCTTC
CASTASGYGYTF
>TRBJ2-2|TRBV11-2|once|TRBD2
TGTGCCAGCAGCTTAACGGCTAGCGGGCGTTTCGGGGAGCTGTTTTTT
CASSLTASGRFGELFF
>TRBJ1-1|TRBV5-1|few|TRBD1
TGCGCCAGCAGCTTGGACAGGGGCACTGAAGCTTTCTTT
CASSLDRGTEAFF
>TRBJ2-7|TRBV7-2|NA|TRBD1
TGTGCCAGCAGCTTAGCGGGACAGGGCTACTCCTACGAGCAGTACTTC
CASSLAGQGYSYEQYF
>TRBJ1-6|TRBV9|few|TRBD1
TGTGCCAGCGGTGACAGGGGGAATTCACCCCTCCACTTT
CASGDRGNSPLHF
>TRBJ1-2|TRBV15|NA|NA
TGTGCCACCAGCACCGAGCAAACTAACTATGGCTACACCTTC
CATSTEQTNYGYTF
>TRBJ2-7|TRBV4-3|NA|NA
TGCGCCAGCAGCCAAGAGAGGACGGTCTCCTACGAGCAGTACTTC
CASSQERTVSYEQYF
>TRBJ2-2|TRBV11-1|NA|TRBD2
TGTGCCAGCAGCTTAAGACGGGACTATACCGGGGAGCTGTTTTTT
CASSLRRDYTGELFF
>TRBJ2-5|TRBV11-2|NA|NA
TGTGCCAGCAGCCTGCCCGCAGAGACCCAGTACTTC
CASSLPAETQYF
>TRBJ1-1|TRBV18|NA|NA
TGTGCCAGCTCACCACCTATTCCGGGCGAGTACACTGAAGCTTTCTTT
CASSPPIPGEYTEAFF